These 13 T cell receptor beta chains originate from one sample sequenced in a study of PD-L1 blockade in urothelial cancer. Time point of the sample: pretreatment peripheral blood. Profiling relied on immunoSEQ multiplex PCR, and the TCRdb table lists in-frame clones only, not all of them. The table has about 87,000 clones, about four fifths seen once; the top ten hold more than 2%. The starting material was PBMCs, obtained around atezolizumab (anti-PD-L1) treatment. The source of these receptors is a man aged 55 to 70 with urothelial cancer.

The chain carries TRBV2 and TRBJ1-2, with D tentatively TRBD1 (6 bases). With 5 bases removed from V and 6 bases from J, the gap between germline ends came to 16 bases. The CDR3 covers 14 residues. Germline V CDR1 and CDR2: SNHLY, FYNNEI. The CDR3 DNA reads TGTGCCAGCAGTAGGAGGCCAGGGGATCATGGCTACACCTTC. As protein: CASSRRPGDHGYTF.

The chain employs TRBV9 and TRBJ1-2; TRBD1 agrees at 8 bases. The CDR3 is 16 residues long. Germline loops: CDR1 SGDLS, CDR2 YYNGEE. The ends lost 2 bases at V and 4 bases at J; junction bases unmatched: 10. Written as DNA, the CDR3 is TGTGCCAGCAGCGTTAGCTCCCGGACAGGGTCCTATGGCTACACCTTC. Amino acid sequence: CASSVSSRTGSYGYTF.

This clone occurred once. The chain employs TRBV27 and TRBJ2-7; possibly TRBD1 for D (5 bases). The CDR3 is 15 amino acids. Germline values: CDR1 MNHEY, CDR2 SMNVEV (reference sequence). Trimming pared 5 bases from V and 1 base from J, leaving 15 bases between. The CDR3 bases are TGTGCCAGCAGTGGCCAGGGCTTTATTTCCTACGAGCAGTACTTC. Translated: CASSGQGFISYEQYF.

There are a few counts of this clone. The CDR3 DNA reads TGTGCCAGCAGTACGGGACTAGCGGGCAAGCAGTTCTTC. Protein: CASSTGLAGKQFF. The gene calls are TRBV27 and TRBJ2-1; TRBD2 aligns across 12 bases. The CDR3 totals 13 residues. Germline V gives CDR1 MNHEY, CDR2 SMNVEV (reference sequence). V shed 5 bases and J 11 bases; nucleotides not matched to a gene: 4.

The genes are TRBV10-1 and TRBJ2-1; 7 bases fit TRBD1. The CDR3 sequence is 15 residues long. V trimming: 7 bases; J trimming: 0 bases; junction bases outside the gene matches: 6. CDR1 is WNHNN, CDR2 SYGVQD, per germline (reference sequence). This CDR3 is CASTSGQSSYNEQFF. DNA of the CDR3: TGCGCCAGCACCTCGGGACAGTCCTCCTACAATGAGCAGTTCTTC.

The chain recombines TRBV5-5 with TRBJ1-1; D ambiguous. CDR3 length equals 14 residues. Trimming took off 2 bases at V and 0 bases at J, with 8 bases between the two ends. The germline V gene encodes CDR1 SGHKS and CDR2 YYEKEE (reference sequence). CDR3 coding DNA: TGTGCCAGCAGCTTAATGTCTCTGAACACTGAAGCTTTCTTT. It codes for CASSLMSLNTEAFF.

This clone has ten or more counts. The chain joins TRBV7-9 to TRBJ2-7; 8 nucleotides align to TRBD1. V shed 1 base and J 3 bases; nucleotides not matched to a gene: 2. CDR1 SEHNR and CDR2 FQNEAQ come from the germline V gene (reference sequence). The CDR3 spans 14 residues. The CDR3 DNA reads TGTGCCAGCAGCTTAGGACAGGGGTTCTACGAGCAGTACTTC. Its protein product is CASSLGQGFYEQYF.

This chain connects TRBV11-2 to TRBJ1-2; D is undetermined. This CDR3 has 14 residues. Between the trimmed V and J ends, which lost 1 base and 0 bases, there was a span of 6 bases. CDR1 and CDR2 from the germline V gene are SGHAT and FQNNGV. The chain's CDR3 is CASSLGSANYGYTF. The CDR3 DNA sequence: TGTGCCAGCAGCTTAGGTTCTGCTAACTATGGCTACACCTTC.

This rearrangement joins TRBV5-8 to TRBJ2-3, with 7 bases that match TRBD1. V was clipped by 0 bases and J by 5 bases; unmatched bases: 9. Germline V CDR1 and CDR2: SGHTS, YDEGEE. This CDR3 has 16 residues. The CDR3 spells CASSLALQGFGDTQYF. The CDR3 DNA reads TGTGCCAGCAGCTTGGCCTTACAGGGGTTTGGAGATACGCAGTATTTT.

The chain is built from TRBV5-1 and TRBJ2-1, with a tentative D call TRBD1 (5 bases). Germline assignment: CDR1 SGHRS and CDR2 YFSETQ. This CDR3 is 15 amino acids long. Trimming stripped 1 base from V and 7 bases from J, with 15 bases between. CDR3 amino acids: CASSLSSGLENEQFF. In nucleotides, the CDR3 is TGCGCCAGCAGCTTGTCTTCAGGGCTGGAAAATGAGCAGTTCTTC. The complete variable domain, with remaining parts taken from reference TRBV5-1 and TRBJ2-1, reads KAGVTQTPRYLIKTRGQQVTLSCSPISGHRSVSWYQQTPGQGLQFLFEYFSETQRNKGNFPGRFSGRQFSNSRSEMNVSTLELGDSALYLCASSLSSGLENEQFFGPGTRLTVL.

J is TRBJ2-7 and V is TRBV4-3, with 8 bases that match TRBD1. The CDR3 contains 14 residues. The V and J ends lost 1 base and 4 bases, in that order; junction bases with no gene match: 3. From germline, CDR1 is LGHNA and CDR2 YSLEER. CDR3 protein: CASSQGQGAYEQYF. The CDR3 DNA is TGCGCCAGCAGCCAAGGTCAGGGGGCGTACGAGCAGTACTTC.

This chain joins TRBV11-3 and TRBJ1-2; D gene uncertain. V lost 6 bases to trimming and J lost 5 bases, with 13 bases between them. The CDR3 consists of 13 residues. CDR1 and CDR2 (germline): SGHNT, YENEEA. DNA for the CDR3: TGTGCCAGCAGGCTGCGAGGTGATTATGGCTACACCTTC. As protein: CASRLRGDYGYTF.

The gene calls are TRBV19 and TRBJ1-2; 7 bases match TRBD1. V gave up 3 bases and J gave up 8 bases; unmatched junction bases: 9. Germline CDR1 is LNHDA and CDR2 is SQIVND (reference sequence). This CDR3 is 14 amino acids long. CDR3 region: CASSIYRGQGGYTF. The CDR3 DNA follows: TGTGCCAGTAGTATCTATAGGGGGCAAGGAGGCTACACCTTC.